The next 15 T cell receptor beta chains were all read from a single sample in a study of radiotherapy plus CTLA-4 blockade in lung cancer. The method was immunoSEQ multiplex PCR; TCRdb's version includes in-frame clones alone and lacks a portion of them. The sample has 100,000 to 150,000 clones, nearly 80% seen once. The sequencing used peripheral blood, collected from a patient treated with radiotherapy plus ipilimumab. These receptors were obtained from a human donor with non-small cell lung cancer who had a partial response to radiotherapy plus ipilimumab.

The CDR3 reads CASSLLSGGTGIYEQYF. CDR3 nucleotide sequence: TGTGCCAGCAGTTTGCTATCGGGCGGGACAGGGATCTACGAGCAGTACTTC. This chain uses TRBV28 with TRBJ2-7, with TRBD1 matching 9 bases. This CDR3 is built from 17 residues. V lost 3 bases to trimming and J lost 3 bases; unmatched junction nucleotides: 12. The germline V gene encodes CDR1 MDHEN and CDR2 SYDVKM.

This clone occurred many times. CDR3 sequence reads: CASKGLNEKLFF. DNA of the CDR3: TGTGCCAGCAAGGGACTTAATGAAAAACTGTTTTTT. This sequence joins TRBV14 and TRBJ1-4, with D perhaps TRBD1 (5 bases). The CDR3 is 12 amino acids. The V gene's germline CDR1 is SGHDN and CDR2 FVKESK. V was clipped by 7 bases and J by 4 bases, with 7 bases between them.

CDR3 in amino acids: CATNSLGGDKALNTEAFF. CDR3 coding DNA: TGTGCCACCAACAGCTTAGGAGGGGATAAGGCGTTGAACACTGAAGCTTTCTTT. The V and J genes are TRBV7-8 and TRBJ1-1; tentative D call: TRBD1 (5 bases). CDR1 and CDR2 from the germline V gene are SGHVS and FQNEAQ. Trimming took off 10 bases at V and 0 bases at J, with 27 bases between the two ends. This CDR3 has 18 amino acids.

This clone has a single count. In nucleotides, the CDR3 is TGTGCCAGCAGTTCCGGGACAGGGGGGATACTTATGAACACTGAAGCTTTCTTT. Protein sequence: CASSSGTGGILMNTEAFF. The gene calls are TRBV28 and TRBJ1-1; TRBD1 agrees at 11 bases. This CDR3 spans 18 amino acids. Germline loops: CDR1 MDHEN, CDR2 SYDVKM. Unmatched junction bases numbered 10, after V lost 4 bases and J lost 0 bases.

This chain joins TRBV7-4 and TRBJ2-7, with 11 nucleotides matching TRBD2. With V trimmed by 3 bases and J by 2 bases, 24 bases remained unmatched. Germline V gene lookup returns CDR1 SGHVT and CDR2 SQSDAQ. The CDR3 has 22 amino acids. For the CDR3, the DNA is TGTGCCAGCAGCTTTCTCCGGACTAGCGGGTGGAAGCATCCTGACCCCGCCTACGAGCAGTACTTC. It specifies CASSFLRTSGWKHPDPAYEQYF. The variable domain in full, completed from reference TRBV7-4 and TRBJ2-7, reads GAGVSQSPRYKVAKRGRDVALRCDSISGHVTLYWYRQTLGQGSEVLTYSQSDAQRDKSGRPSGRFSAERPERSVSTLKIQRTEQGDSAVYLCASSFLRTSGWKHPDPAYEQYFGPGTRLTVT.

As concerns this clone: This CDR3 is also generated by other DNA sequences in the sample. This chain uses TRBV27 with TRBJ2-7, with 7 positions matching TRBD1. J lost 4 bases, V lost 7 bases, and 16 bases had no gene match. CDR1 is MNHEY, CDR2 SMNVEV, per germline (reference sequence). The CDR3 is made up of 16 amino acids. DNA of the CDR3: TGTGCCAGCACCCTGACAGGGAACGACCGTTCTTACGAGCAGTACTTC. This encodes CASTLTGNDRSYEQYF.

The chain joins TRBV5-1 to TRBJ2-3; 7 bases fit TRBD1. The CDR3 sequence is 16 residues long. The germline V gene has CDR1 SGHRS and CDR2 YFSETQ. V lost 3 bases and J lost 1; bases outside the gene matches: 8. CDR3 protein: CASSSKGAPGTDTQYF. The CDR3 DNA sequence: TGCGCCAGCAGCTCGAAGGGGGCGCCGGGCACAGATACGCAGTATTTT.

J is TRBJ2-3 and V is TRBV10-1; 9 bases map to TRBD1. CDR3 length equals 15 residues. V was pared by 3 bases and J by 1 base, with 2 bases of the junction left unmatched. Per germline, CDR1 WNHNN and CDR2 SYGVQD (reference sequence). This CDR3 reads CASSEWTGGTDTQYF. The CDR3 bases are TGCGCCAGCAGTGAATGGACAGGGGGCACAGATACGCAGTATTTT.

The CDR3 nucleotides are TGTGCCACCAGAGGGACTAGCGGGAGTAAGGTATCCTACAATGAGCAGTTCTTC. This translates into CATRGTSGSKVSYNEQFF. The chain couples TRBV15 to TRBJ2-1; 14 bases are a match to TRBD2. Germline V gene lookup returns CDR1 LNHNV and CDR2 YYDKDF (reference sequence). This CDR3 region has 18 residues. The junction had 8 bases not matched to a gene; V was cut back by 6 bases and J by 1 base.

This clone came up a few times. The chain links TRBV29-1 to TRBJ2-1; 11 bases are shared with TRBD2. The CDR3 spans 15 residues. CDR1 is SQVTM, CDR2 ANQGSEA, per germline. V shed 7 bases and J 5 bases; nucleotides not matched to a gene: 10. CDR3 sequence: CSAVPSGRTDNEQFF. The CDR3 DNA sequence: TGCAGCGCCGTACCTAGCGGGAGGACCGACAATGAGCAGTTCTTC.

The genes are TRBV11-3 and TRBJ2-3; 11 nucleotides match TRBD2. Germline assignment: CDR1 SGHNT and CDR2 YENEEA. This CDR3 has 15 amino acids. The V gene end was trimmed by 5 bases and the J gene end by 8 bases; junction bases not matched to a gene: 9. CDR3 protein: CASSLSSGRMGTQYF. In DNA form, the CDR3 reads TGTGCCAGCAGCCTCTCTAGCGGGAGGATGGGTACGCAGTATTTT.

There are a few counts of this clone. This chain links TRBV28 with TRBJ1-2, with 8 bases matching TRBD1. The CDR3 totals 12 residues. V gave up 3 bases and J gave up 7 bases; unmatched junction bases: 1. Germline values: CDR1 MDHEN, CDR2 SYDVKM. This chain's CDR3 is CASSLDRVGYTF. In DNA, the CDR3 is TGTGCCAGCAGTTTGGACAGGGTTGGCTACACCTTC.

The DNA for the CDR3 is TGTGCCAGCAATTTTCAGGGGGCGGTTGGCTATGGCTACACCTTC. As protein: CASNFQGAVGYGYTF. This chain uses TRBV28 with TRBJ1-2; 8 bases align to TRBD1. The CDR3 is 15 amino acids. J gave up 4 bases and V 7 bases, and 11 bases lay outside the gene matches. Germline V gene data show CDR1 as MDHEN and CDR2 as SYDVKM.

The chain has TRBV19 and TRBJ2-4, with 7 bases aligning to TRBD2. Germline trimming cut 4 bases from V and 5 bases from J; bases unmatched to any gene: 5. CDR1 is LNHDA and CDR2 is SQIVND in the germline V gene (reference sequence). The CDR3 contains 14 residues. CDR3: CASSSGSGENIQYF. The CDR3 DNA sequence: TGTGCCAGTAGTAGCGGGAGTGGCGAAAACATTCAGTACTTC. The whole variable domain, remainder taken from reference TRBV19 and TRBJ2-4, is DGGITQSPKYLFRKEGQNVTLSCEQNLNHDAMYWYRQDPGQGLRLIYYSQIVNDFQKGDIAEGYSVSREKKESFPLTVTSAQKNPTAFYLCASSSGSGENIQYFGAGTRLSVL.

The V gene is TRBV7-2, the J gene TRBJ1-4; a possible D gene is TRBD1 (5 bases). The CDR3 length is 15 residues. Germline V gene lookup returns CDR1 SGHTA and CDR2 FQGNSA. Trimming took off 6 bases at V and 5 bases at J, with 16 bases between the two ends. Here the CDR3 reads CASRVIGHGNEKLFF. In DNA, the CDR3 is TGTGCCAGCAGAGTTATCGGACATGGGAATGAAAAACTGTTTTTT.